The T cell receptor beta chain under discussion was sequenced for a study of blood T cell repertoires in COVID-19. Study summary: Acute-phase and convalescent COVID-19 samples originated in the United States, Italy and Spain. From T cells, B-cell-depleted T cells, or PBMCs came the material, which was cDNA or gDNA.

Authors' analysis steps: The authors estimated nucleated cell counts from reference gene primer amplification. The table came from immunoSEQ multiplex PCR; TCRdb's copy has only in-frame clones and leaves some out. V, J and clone size were drawn from that table, and D and trimming were deduced from the DNA. Here the sample spans about 260,000 clones, over 75% being singletons. Germline lookup yields CDR1 SGHDT and CDR2 YYEEEE. This CDR3 is built from 14 residues. V was shortened by 6 bases and J by 3 bases, with 16 bases between the two germline ends. The TCR comes from a human donor in a cohort sampled during active COVID-19. The sequenced sample consisted of peripheral blood. The V gene is TRBV5-6, the J gene TRBJ2-7; D is perhaps TRBD2 (6 bases). The chain's CDR3 is CASNRRAGHYEQYF. CDR3 bases: TGTGCCAGCAACCGAAGAGCGGGCCACTACGAGCAGTACTTC.